These 7 T cell receptor beta chains were all obtained from the same sample, sequenced in a study of identical twins. TCRdb itself ran the 5' RACE reads through MiXCR, one entry per CDR3 protein. The sample includes approximately 280,000 distinct CDR3 sequences, about 8.1% of them seen just once. This same sample was also part of a study on yellow fever vaccine responses in identical twins.

Sequenced: memory (CD45RO+) T cells sorted from blood. The receptors shown here come from a woman in her late teens or twenties in good health.

This clonotype was found a few times. CDR3 sequence (DNA): TGTGCCAGCAGTGACCCCGCCAGGGGGAATTCACCCCTCCACTTT. Its translation: CASSDPARGNSPLHF. J is TRBJ1-6 and V is TRBV6-1; 7 bases match TRBD1. Trimming removed 3 bases from V and 7 bases from J; junction bases left unmatched: 6. CDR3 length: 15 residues. Per germline, CDR1 MNHNS and CDR2 SASEGT.

This clonotype was found a few times. V usage is TRBV7-6 and J usage is TRBJ2-2, with a possible D match to TRBD1 (5 bases). The germline gives CDR1 SGHVS, CDR2 FNYEAQ. Trimming took off 5 bases at V and 6 bases at J, with 16 bases between the two ends. The CDR3 contains 15 residues. CDR3 residues: CASSPAGMGPGELFF. CDR3 sequence (DNA): TGTGCCAGCAGCCCTGCAGGGATGGGTCCCGGGGAGCTGTTTTTT.

As for this clonotype: A much larger clone lies a single base off, so this may be a read error. This chain joins TRBV3-1 and TRBJ2-5; D may correspond to TRBD1 or TRBD2 (5 bases each). The CDR3 is made up of 14 amino acids. The V end lost 1 base, the J end lost 2 bases, and 8 bases lay between the germline ends. Germline V CDR1 and CDR2: LGHDT, YNNKEL (reference sequence). This CDR3 reads CASSQVGAQETQYF. CDR3 sequence (DNA): TGTGCCAGCAGCCAAGTCGGGGCACAAGAGACCCAGTACTTC.

J is TRBJ2-5 and V is TRBV3-1; 10 bases align to TRBD1. Germline V CDR1 and CDR2: LGHDT, YNNKEL (reference sequence). V shed 7 bases and J 3 bases; nucleotides not matched to a gene: 5. The CDR3 has 14 residues. In DNA, the CDR3 is TGTGCCAGCACCCCGGGACAGGGGAAAGAGACCCAGTACTTC. Translation gives CASTPGQGKETQYF.

The chain employs TRBV20-1 and TRBJ2-7; TRBD1 matches at 8 bases. CDR3 length equals 16 residues. Germline trimming cut 2 bases from V and 3 bases from J; bases unmatched to any gene: 12. Per germline, CDR1 DFQATT and CDR2 SNEGSKA (reference sequence). The CDR3 bases are TGCAGTGCTAGAACCCGACAGGGGACCGCACTCTACGAGCAGTACTTC. Translating it yields CSARTRQGTALYEQYF.

This clonotype was counted only a few times. The V call is TRBV7-9, the J call TRBJ2-5; 7 nucleotides line up with TRBD1. The CDR3 extends over 14 amino acids. The V gene end was trimmed by 5 bases and the J gene end by 2 bases; junction bases not matched to a gene: 5. Germline CDR1 SEHNR, CDR2 FQNEAQ (reference sequence). The CDR3 DNA is TGTGCCAGCAGCCAAAGACAGGGTCAAGAGACCCAGTACTTC. As protein: CASSQRQGQETQYF.

This clonotype came up a few times. J is TRBJ2-1 and V is TRBV20-1; 7 positions match TRBD2. With V trimmed by 0 bases and J by 3 bases, 8 bases remained unmatched. CDR1 and CDR2 (germline): DFQATT, SNEGSKA (reference sequence). CDR3 length equals 16 residues. The chain's CDR3 is CSARDWKGGNYNEQFF. CDR3 nucleotides: TGCAGTGCTAGAGATTGGAAGGGAGGGAACTACAATGAGCAGTTCTTC.